The clone carrying this T cell receptor beta chain occurred once. Its antigen is still unknown. Naive CD8 cells comprised CD45RO-negative, CCR7-positively selected cells, excluding terminally differentiated effector memory CD45RA+ cells. All the donors were Caucasian adults who lived in Nashville, Tennessee. The sample belongs to a study of shared clonotypes between healthy human individuals. The CDR3 extends over 15 amino acids. V shed 4 bases and J 1 base; nucleotides not matched to a gene: 3. Germline loops: CDR1 SGHRS, CDR2 YFSETQ. Overall study findings and caveats: Non-shared clonotypes were found to have lower generation probabilities than the clonotypes that were shared by all four of the sorted-subset donors.

Template for every sorted-subset replicate PCR totaled 150 to 250 ng DNA, some 30,000 T cell genomes. TCRdb keeps only in-frame clones here, not all; method: immunoSEQ multiplex PCR. The sample records hundreds of thousands of clones, about 96% being singletons. The specimen sequenced was naive CD8+ T cells sorted from blood. This clonotype was obtained from a woman in her 30s in good health. The chain employs TRBV5-1 and TRBJ1-1; TRBD1 aligns across 11 bases. The CDR3 DNA sequence: TGCGCCAGCAGCGCCGGACAGGGGGCGAACACTGAAGCTTTCTTT. As protein: CASSAGQGANTEAFF.